These 7 T cell receptor beta chains were all obtained from the same sample, sequenced in a study of T cell responses to AZD1222 COVID-19 vaccine. The assay was immunoSEQ multiplex PCR, and TCRdb's table has in-frame clones only and misses some. The repertoire holds about 160,000 clones, with roughly 90% as singletons. Source: peripheral blood, taken on day 0 of AZD1222 vaccination. The receptors were gathered from an adult in good health.

The chain has TRBV7-3 and TRBJ2-3, with TRBD2 identical over 9 bases. The CDR3 runs to 18 residues. Germline values: CDR1 SGHTA, CDR2 FQGTGA. The trim removed 5 bases at V and 0 bases at J, leaving 12 bases unmatched. Here the CDR3 reads CASSLGLAGGGSTDTQYF. Here the CDR3 DNA reads TGTGCCAGCAGCCTGGGACTGGCGGGAGGGGGTAGCACAGATACGCAGTATTTT.

This chain joins TRBV30 and TRBJ1-1; D perhaps matches TRBD1 (6 bases). Trimming pared 2 bases from V and 5 bases from J, leaving 18 bases between. Germline V gene data show CDR1 as GTSNPN and CDR2 as SVGIG (reference sequence). The CDR3 length is 15 residues. The CDR3 nucleotides read TGTGCCTGGAGTCGGTGGGGGGGCGCTTCTACTGAAGCTTTCTTT. Encoded protein: CAWSRWGGASTEAFF.

This chain connects TRBV21-1 to TRBJ2-5. TRBV21-1 is a documented pseudogene. The CDR3 totals 12 residues. CDR3 region: CARGLPQETQYF. CDR3 nucleotides: TGTGCCAGAGGTTTACCTCAAGAGACCCAGTACTTC.

The V and J genes are TRBV5-1 and TRBJ1-1; D is ambiguous. The germline CDR1 and CDR2 sequences are SGHRS and YFSETQ. Trimming took off 0 bases at V and 1 base at J, with 10 bases between the two ends. The CDR3 length is 15 residues. The DNA for the CDR3 is TGCGCCAGCAGCTTGGTTGGATCTAAGAACACTGAAGCTTTCTTT. It specifies CASSLVGSKNTEAFF.

V is TRBV19 and J is TRBJ1-5; D is perhaps TRBD1 (6 bases). Trimming pared 6 bases from V and 2 bases from J, leaving 17 bases between. The CDR3 runs 16 residues. CDR1 and CDR2 from the germline V gene are LNHDA and SQIVND (reference sequence). This CDR3 is CASSGRGGIGNQPQHF. CDR3 coding DNA: TGTGCCAGTAGCGGACGGGGGGGCATTGGCAATCAGCCCCAGCATTTT.

This chain joins TRBV6-2 or TRBV6-3 and TRBJ2-3; 7 positions agree with TRBD2. The trim removed 2 bases at V and 4 bases at J, leaving 12 bases unmatched. From germline, CDR1 is MNHEY and CDR2 SVGEGT. This CDR3 region has 17 residues. The CDR3 DNA is TGTGCCAGCAGTTACCCCCTCGTGGCGGGAGTTCCAGATACGCAGTATTTT. The encoded protein is CASSYPLVAGVPDTQYF.

The chain joins TRBV21-1 to TRBJ1-5; TRBD1 is the table's D call and was not checked against the DNA. TRBV21-1 has pseudogene status. The CDR3 sequence is 19 residues long. The CDR3 is CASRAFPGHLSRLDQPQHF. CDR3 in DNA: TGTGCCAGCAGGGCATTCCCGGGACACCTCTCGAGGTTAGATCAGCCCCAGCATTTT.